Shown below are 2 T cell receptor beta chains from a single sample sequenced in a study of cytomegalovirus exposure and HLA in healthy donors. The PCR had 60 Vbeta and 13 Jbeta primers. This table comes from immunoSEQ multiplex PCR, and its TCRdb copy is limited to in-frame clones, with some not included. This table has 85,000 to 130,000 clones, around three quarters appearing once. The sample taken for sequencing was PBMCs. The receptors stem from a woman in her 50s in good health and CMV-seropositive.

A few counts support this clone. The V and J genes are TRBV4-3 and TRBJ1-3; D remains unclear. The CDR3 runs to 17 residues. Trimming left V 1 base short and J 1 base short, with 14 bases between. Germline V gene lookup returns CDR1 LGHNA and CDR2 YSLEER. CDR3: CASSQGSGLGSGNTIYF. CDR3 nucleotides: TGCGCCAGCAGCCAAGGCTCGGGTTTAGGTTCTGGAAACACCATATATTTT.

Only a few counts were recorded for this clone. The gene calls are TRBV7-6 and TRBJ2-2; possibly TRBD1 for D (5 bases). Germline-derived CDR1 and CDR2 are SGHVS and FNYEAQ. V lost 5 bases and J 4 bases, leaving 11 bases between the germline ends. The length of the CDR3 is 14 residues. The CDR3 is CASSQGRSTGELFF. The DNA of the CDR3 is TGTGCCAGCAGCCAGGGCAGGTCCACCGGGGAGCTGTTTTTT. The whole variable domain, remainder taken from reference TRBV7-6 and TRBJ2-2, is GAGVSQSPRYKVTKRGQDVALRCDPISGHVSLYWYRQALGQGPEFLTYFNYEAQQDKSGLPNDRFSAERPEGSISTLTIQRTEQRDSAMYRCASSQGRSTGELFFGEGSRLTVL.